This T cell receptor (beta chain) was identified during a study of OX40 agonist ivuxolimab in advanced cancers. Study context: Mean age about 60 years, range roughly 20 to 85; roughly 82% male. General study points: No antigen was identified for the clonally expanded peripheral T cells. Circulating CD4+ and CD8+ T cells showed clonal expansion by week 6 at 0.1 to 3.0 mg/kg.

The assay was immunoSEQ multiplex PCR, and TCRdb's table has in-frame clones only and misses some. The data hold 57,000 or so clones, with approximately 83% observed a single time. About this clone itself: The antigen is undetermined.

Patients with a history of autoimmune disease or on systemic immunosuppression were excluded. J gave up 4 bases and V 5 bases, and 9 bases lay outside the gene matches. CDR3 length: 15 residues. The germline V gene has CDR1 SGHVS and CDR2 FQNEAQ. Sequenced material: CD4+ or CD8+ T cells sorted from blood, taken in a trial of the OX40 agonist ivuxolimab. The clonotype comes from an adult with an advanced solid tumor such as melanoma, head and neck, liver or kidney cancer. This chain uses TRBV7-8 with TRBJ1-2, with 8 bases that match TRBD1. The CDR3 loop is CASSEGQGQIYGYTF. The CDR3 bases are TGTGCCAGCAGCGAAGGACAGGGCCAGATCTATGGCTACACCTTC. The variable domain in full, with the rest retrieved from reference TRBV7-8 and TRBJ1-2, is GAGVSQSPRYKVAKRGQDVALRCDPISGHVSLFWYQQALGQGPEFLTYFQNEAQLDKSGLPSDRFFAERPEGSVSTLKIQRTQQEDSAVYLCASSEGQGQIYGYTFGSGTRLTVV.